One and the same sample provided the 22 T cell receptor beta chains below, sequenced in a study of neurological immune-mediated disorders (dated by TCRdb to 2018 to 2020). The protocol used for the library was 5' RACE. Sequencing instrument: Illumina HiSeq 2500. The public reads were reprocessed in TCRdb via fastp at Q25 and MiXCR, keeping in-frame beta chains. Every CDR3 protein is listed once, alongside the most common genes and DNA of its rows. The sample table holds about 40,000 distinct CDR3 sequences, of which 2% to 2.5% were seen once. The top ten clonotypes cover 2% to 3% of the sample. Sequencing used PBMCs. The receptors here all came from a man aged 50-60 years with multiple sclerosis.

V is TRBV19 and J is TRBJ1-1; TRBD1 might be the D (6 bases). V lost 5 bases to trimming and J lost 1 base, with 11 bases between them. Germline V gene lookup returns CDR1 LNHDA and CDR2 SQIVND (reference sequence). The CDR3 totals 14 residues. CDR3: CASSLRQENTEAFF. The DNA for the CDR3 is TGTGCCAGTAGTCTGCGACAGGAGAACACTGAAGCTTTCTTT.

At least ten counts were recorded for this clonotype. V is TRBV2 and J is TRBJ2-5; D call uncertain. Trimming cost V 3 bases and J 2 bases, with 10 bases left between them. CDR1 is SNHLY, CDR2 FYNNEI, per germline. This CDR3 comprises 14 residues. The CDR3 reads CASSDRQTQETQYF. In nucleotides, the CDR3 is TGTGCCAGCAGTGACAGACAAACGCAAGAGACCCAGTACTTC.

This clonotype was found many times. The chain couples TRBV5-1 to TRBJ2-3; D gene ambiguous. Germline assignment: CDR1 SGHRS and CDR2 YFSETQ. The CDR3 totals 14 residues. Trimming left V 3 bases short and J 1 base short, with 9 bases between. CDR3 DNA: TGCGCCAGCAGCTGGTCCGAGGGCACAGATACGCAGTATTTT. Amino acid sequence: CASSWSEGTDTQYF.

This clonotype was counted ten times or more. The chain uses TRBV29-1 and TRBJ1-6, with D uncertain. CDR1 and CDR2 from the germline V gene are SQVTM and ANQGSEA. Trimming took 7 bases from V and 0 from J, leaving 19 bases between them. CDR3 length equals 17 residues. CDR3 coding DNA: TGCAGCGGCCTACTTTGGAGTACGGTCTCCTATAATTCACCCCTCCACTTT. Amino acids: CSGLLWSTVSYNSPLHF.

The sample holds many counts of this clonotype. This rearrangement joins TRBV4-2 to TRBJ1-5; D is unclear. V lost 0 bases and J 0 bases, leaving 12 bases between the germline ends. Germline CDR1 is LGHNA and CDR2 is YNFKEQ. The CDR3 extends over 17 amino acids. The chain's CDR3 is CASSQDLADYSNQPQHF. For the CDR3, the DNA is TGTGCCAGCAGCCAAGATCTAGCAGACTATAGCAATCAGCCCCAGCATTTT.

This clonotype was detected many times. V and J are TRBV27 and TRBJ2-5; D might be TRBD2 (5 bases). From germline, CDR1 is MNHEY and CDR2 SMNVEV (reference sequence). CDR3 length equals 15 residues. V dropped 0 bases and J dropped 5 bases, with 13 bases sitting between them. The CDR3 reads CASSLSGPRGETQYF. CDR3 nucleotide sequence: TGTGCCAGCAGTTTATCTGGGCCCCGCGGGGAGACCCAGTACTTC.

This chain uses TRBV14 with TRBJ2-7, with TRBD1 identical over 7 bases. The V and J ends lost 4 bases and 1 base, in that order; junction bases with no gene match: 7. CDR1 is SGHDN, CDR2 FVKESK, per germline. The CDR3 is 15 residues long. The CDR3 sequence is CASSPWTGWSYEQYF. CDR3 nucleotides: TGTGCCAGCAGCCCGTGGACAGGATGGTCCTACGAGCAGTACTTC.

This clonotype was observed many times. This chain links TRBV20-1 with TRBJ2-1; TRBD2 matches 9 bases. Germline CDR1 DFQATT, CDR2 SNEGSKA (reference sequence). The CDR3 runs to 16 residues. The V and J ends lost 5 bases and 7 bases, in that order; junction bases with no gene match: 15. Here the CDR3 DNA reads TGCAGTGCTCCACCGTTTCCTAGCGGGGTCTCTAATGAGCAGTTCTTC. This sequence encodes CSAPPFPSGVSNEQFF.

There are many counts of this clonotype. The rearrangement joins TRBV5-1 to TRBJ1-1, with D possibly being TRBD1 (5 bases). The germline V and J ends were trimmed by 5 bases and 5 bases, with 19 bases remaining between them. Germline lookup yields CDR1 SGHRS and CDR2 YFSETQ. The CDR3 extends over 15 amino acids. In DNA form, the CDR3 reads TGCGCCAGCAGGTTTGGGGGGTTTAGAGAAACTGAAGCTTTCTTT. The encoded protein is CASRFGGFRETEAFF.

This clonotype was found many times. The V call is TRBV5-1, the J call TRBJ2-5; D is possibly TRBD2 (5 bases). The V and J ends lost 0 bases and 0 bases respectively, with 15 bases between them. This CDR3 has 17 amino acids. CDR1 and CDR2 from the germline V gene are SGHRS and YFSETQ. DNA for the CDR3: TGCGCCAGCAGCTTGGCCTTGCTGCGGGCGTACCAAGAGACCCAGTACTTC. This codes for CASSLALLRAYQETQYF.

The table lists this clonotype with many counts. V is TRBV5-1 and J is TRBJ2-3, with 12 bases identical to TRBD2. CDR1 is SGHRS, CDR2 YFSETQ, per germline. Losses at the gene ends were 4 bases for V and 1 base for J; bases not matched to a gene: 1. The length of the CDR3 is 15 residues. The CDR3: CASSRTSGGTDTQYF. In DNA, the CDR3 is TGCGCCAGCAGCAGGACTAGCGGGGGCACAGATACGCAGTATTTT.

This clonotype was recorded at least ten times. This rearrangement joins TRBV5-1 to TRBJ2-1; 8 nucleotides line up with TRBD1. Germline CDR1 reads SGHRS; CDR2 reads YFSETQ. The trim removed 4 bases at V and 9 bases at J, leaving 12 bases unmatched. This CDR3 contains 15 residues. CDR3 residues: CASSPPSQGAFEQFF. The CDR3 region has the DNA TGCGCCAGCAGCCCCCCCAGCCAGGGGGCGTTTGAGCAGTTCTTC.

This clonotype has ten or more counts. The chain couples TRBV5-6 to TRBJ1-1; D not resolved. V dropped 0 bases and J dropped 4 bases, with 13 bases sitting between them. This CDR3 spans 15 amino acids. Germline loops: CDR1 SGHDT, CDR2 YYEEEE. The CDR3 DNA reads TGTGCCAGCAGCTTGGCTCAAGCTGCGGGCACTGAAGCTTTCTTT. Translating gives CASSLAQAAGTEAFF.

The table lists this clonotype with many counts. The chain combines TRBV7-2 with TRBJ1-1; no clear D gene. Per germline, CDR1 SGHTA and CDR2 FQGNSA. This CDR3 has 14 residues. V lost 0 bases to trimming and J lost 7 bases, with 12 bases between them. DNA for the CDR3: TGTGCCAGCAGCTTAGCGCTTGTGGTTGGTGAAGCTTTCTTT. It yields the protein CASSLALVVGEAFF.

This clonotype was observed many times. V is TRBV7-2 and J is TRBJ1-1; maybe TRBD1 (6 bases). CDR1 and CDR2 (germline): SGHTA, FQGNSA. Trimming stripped 7 bases from V and 1 base from J, with 13 bases between. The CDR3 is made up of 14 amino acids. The CDR3 nucleotides read TGTGCCAGCACCGCAGGGACACCGAACACTGAAGCTTTCTTT. As protein: CASTAGTPNTEAFF. Full variable domain (missing parts from reference TRBV7-2 and TRBJ1-1): GAGVSQSPSNKVTEKGKDVELRCDPISGHTALYWYRQSLGQGLEFLIYFQGNSAPDKSGLPSDRFSAERTGGSVSTLTIQRTQQEDSAVYLCASTAGTPNTEAFFGQGTRLTVV.

This clonotype was detected many times. The V and J genes are TRBV27 and TRBJ2-1, with D unresolved. The V end lost 0 bases, the J end lost 4 bases, and 7 bases lay between the germline ends. Germline V CDR1 and CDR2: MNHEY, SMNVEV (reference sequence). The length of the CDR3 is 14 residues. The CDR3 here is CASSLSNTYNEQFF. The CDR3 DNA reads as TGTGCCAGCAGTTTATCTAACACATACAATGAGCAGTTCTTC.

A note on this clonotype: Mismatch with germline at one junction end may stem from a read error. The rearrangement links TRBV2 to TRBJ2-1; TRBD1 is a possible D gene (6 bases). The CDR3 totals 15 residues. Per germline, CDR1 SNHLY and CDR2 FYNNEI. Written as DNA, the CDR3 is TGTGCCAGCAGCGAAGGGGGACCTCGATACAATGAGCAGTTCTTC. Protein product: CASSEGGPRYNEQFF.

The table lists this clonotype with many counts. The chain is built from TRBV29-1 and TRBJ1-2; TRBD1 matches 9 bases. Per germline, CDR1 SQVTM and CDR2 ANQGSEA. The CDR3 is 15 amino acids. The V gene end was trimmed by 6 bases and the J gene end by 8 bases; junction bases not matched to a gene: 16. The CDR3 sequence is CSVVSGTGYVGGYTF. DNA of the CDR3: TGCAGCGTGGTTTCCGGGACAGGGTACGTTGGGGGCTACACCTTC.

At least ten counts were recorded for this clonotype. V usage is TRBV5-1 and J usage is TRBJ2-5, with 13 bases lining up with TRBD2. V lost 5 bases and J lost 3; bases outside the gene matches: 4. Looked up from germline, CDR1 is SGHRS and CDR2 is YFSETQ. CDR3 size: 15 residues. This CDR3 reads CASRRGLAGKETQYF. The CDR3 DNA sequence: TGCGCCAGCAGGCGGGGACTAGCGGGGAAAGAGACCCAGTACTTC.

This clonotype has ten or more counts. This may stem from a read error, because a much larger clone lies one nucleotide away. V is TRBV13 and J is TRBJ2-5, with no clear D. The CDR3 length is 13 residues. Looked up from germline, CDR1 is PRHDT and CDR2 is FYEKMQ (reference sequence). Trimming removed 2 bases from V and 2 bases from J, with 6 bases in between. As DNA, the CDR3 is TGTGCCAGCAGCTTAAACGGGCAAGAGACCCAGTACTTC. This gives the protein CASSLNGQETQYF.

This clonotype has ten or more counts. The chain recombines TRBV13 with TRBJ1-3; tentative D call: TRBD1 (5 bases). CDR3 length: 13 amino acids. V lost 5 bases and J lost 8, with 13 bases in between. From germline, CDR1 is PRHDT and CDR2 FYEKMQ (reference sequence). In DNA, the CDR3 is TGTGCCAGCAGCCCGGGGACCGCGGACACCATATATTTT. It specifies CASSPGTADTIYF.

The table lists this clonotype with many counts. For the CDR3, the DNA is TGTGCCAGCAGTGAATGGATTGCGGGGAGCGGAGAGCTGTTTTTT. It codes for CASSEWIAGSGELFF. The J gene is TRBJ2-2, the V gene TRBV25-1; weak D call: TRBD2 (6 bases). V lost 1 base to trimming and J lost 11 bases, with 17 bases between them. Germline V lookup: CDR1 MGHDK, CDR2 SYGVNS. This CDR3 is 15 amino acids long.